The 17 T cell receptor beta chains below were found in one sample sequenced in a study of identical twins. From the 5' RACE reads, TCRdb called clonotypes with MiXCR, one entry per CDR3 protein. The table records about 220,000 distinct CDR3 sequences, 7.5% of them present only once. The same data also went into a second study, on yellow fever vaccine responses in identical twins.

Sequenced sample: memory (CD45RO+) T cells sorted from blood. Every receptor here comes from a woman younger than 35 in good health.

The CDR3 is CASSQTSGTGGLEQFF. The CDR3 nucleotides read TGTGCCAGCAGCCAAACCTCAGGGACAGGGGGCCTTGAGCAGTTCTTC. The chain is built from TRBV16 and TRBJ2-1, with 12 nucleotides matching TRBD1. CDR3 length: 16 residues. CDR1 KGHSY and CDR2 FQNENV come from the germline V gene. V lost 2 bases and J lost 9; bases outside the gene matches: 8. Supplemented by reference TRBV16 and TRBJ2-1, the full variable domain reads GEEVAQTPKHLVRGEGQKAKLYCAPIKGHSYVFWYQQVLKNEFKFLISFQNENVFDETGMPKERFSAKCLPNSPCSLEIQATKLEDSAVYFCASSQTSGTGGLEQFFGPGTRLTVL.

The chain employs TRBV6-2 or TRBV6-3 and TRBJ1-1; 8 bases agree with TRBD1. Germline CDR1 is MNHEY and CDR2 is SVGEGT. V lost 4 bases, J lost 0 bases, and 7 bases stayed unmatched. CDR3 length equals 16 residues. CDR3 coding DNA: TGTGCCAGCAGTTCATCCTGGACAGGGATGAACACTGAAGCTTTCTTT. It is translated as CASSSSWTGMNTEAFF.

This clonotype was observed many times. In nucleotides, the CDR3 is TGCGCCAGCAGCCAAGGACAGGGGGCTGGAGAGACCCAGTACTTC. It translates to CASSQGQGAGETQYF. V usage is TRBV4-3 and J usage is TRBJ2-5, with 10 bases identical to TRBD1. The CDR3 extends over 15 amino acids. Germline assignment: CDR1 LGHNA and CDR2 YSLEER. The V segment lost 1 base and the J segment 4 bases; nucleotides outside the gene matches: 3.

This clonotype was seen only a few times. The rearrangement joins TRBV19 to TRBJ1-5; D is uncertain. Trimming removed 7 bases from V and 1 base from J, with 8 bases in between. Looked up from germline, CDR1 is LNHDA and CDR2 is SQIVND (reference sequence). CDR3 length equals 13 residues. CDR3 sequence reads: CASNKGSNQPQHF. The CDR3 DNA is TGTGCCAGTAATAAGGGAAGCAATCAGCCCCAGCATTTT.

The CDR3 is CASSSGAGKGETQYF. The CDR3 bases are TGTGCCAGCAGCTCGGGGGCAGGGAAAGGGGAGACCCAGTACTTC. The chain couples TRBV5-8 to TRBJ2-5; D could derive from TRBD1 or TRBD2 (6 bases each). Trimming cost V 3 bases and J 5 bases, with 17 bases left between them. The germline V gene has CDR1 SGHTS and CDR2 YDEGEE. The CDR3 totals 15 residues. The complete variable domain, with remaining parts taken from reference TRBV5-8 and TRBJ2-5, reads EAGVTQSPTHLIKTRGQQATLRCSPISGHTSVYWYQQALGLGLQFLLWYDEGEERNRGNFPPRFSGRQFPNYSSELNVNALELEDSALYLCASSSGAGKGETQYFGPGTRLLVL.

This clonotype was seen ten or more times. The chain employs TRBV5-5 and TRBJ2-5; 7 nucleotides match TRBD2. Germline loops: CDR1 SGHKS, CDR2 YYEKEE (reference sequence). V gave up 3 bases and J gave up 5 bases; unmatched junction bases: 10. This CDR3 contains 15 residues. CDR3 DNA: TGTGCCAGCAGCTCTGACGGGGCGGGAGTTGAGACCCAGTACTTC. It specifies CASSSDGAGVETQYF.

This clonotype was counted a few times. The gene calls are TRBV7-2 and TRBJ2-7, with D perhaps TRBD2 (7 bases). The ends were cut back, 1 base at V and 6 bases at J, with 13 bases in the middle. Germline values: CDR1 SGHTA, CDR2 FQGNSA. The CDR3 is 14 residues long. The CDR3 DNA reads TGTGCCAGCAGCTTAGAGGGGGGGCCGGGCGAGCAGTACTTC. Translation: CASSLEGGPGEQYF.

The J gene is TRBJ2-7, the V gene TRBV11-2, with 13 positions matching TRBD2. Germline lookup yields CDR1 SGHAT and CDR2 FQNNGV. This CDR3 region has 16 residues. The ends lost 5 bases at V and 4 bases at J; junction bases unmatched: 8. CDR3 nucleotides: TGTGCCAGCAGCCACAGGACTAGCGGGAGAGGTTACGAGCAGTACTTC. It encodes CASSHRTSGRGYEQYF. Supplemented by reference TRBV11-2 and TRBJ2-7, the full variable domain reads EAGVAQSPRYKIIEKRQSVAFWCNPISGHATLYWYQQILGQGPKLLIQFQNNGVVDDSQLPKDRFSAERLKGVDSTLKIQPAKLEDSAVYLCASSHRTSGRGYEQYFGPGTRLTVT.

This clonotype was observed at least ten times. The chain combines TRBV14 with TRBJ1-4; D remains unclear. The V end lost 1 base, the J end lost 1 base, and 7 bases lay between the germline ends. Germline CDR1 is SGHDN and CDR2 is FVKESK. CDR3 length: 15 amino acids. The CDR3: CASSQAYGTNEKLFF. CDR3 in DNA: TGTGCCAGCAGCCAAGCCTACGGAACTAATGAAAAACTGTTTTTT.

The sample holds a few counts of this clonotype. V is TRBV20-1 and J is TRBJ2-2, with D perhaps TRBD2 (5 bases). V lost 3 bases and J 4 bases, leaving 12 bases between the germline ends. In germline, CDR1 is DFQATT, CDR2 SNEGSKA (reference sequence). The length of the CDR3 is 14 residues. Here the CDR3 reads CSASSRGSTGELFF. CDR3 DNA sequence: TGCAGTGCTAGTTCTCGCGGGTCCACCGGGGAGCTGTTTTTT.

This clonotype was seen many times. The chain is built from TRBV6-2 or TRBV6-3 and TRBJ2-1; D perhaps matches TRBD1 (5 bases). Germline values: CDR1 MNHEY, CDR2 SVGEGT. V was clipped by 6 bases and J by 2 bases, with 14 bases between them. This CDR3 region has 15 residues. The CDR3 DNA reads TGTGCCAGCAGCCACCCCCGACAGACCTACAATGAGCAGTTCTTC. This encodes CASSHPRQTYNEQFF.

The CDR3 sequence: CATSRGGTSYEQYF. The CDR3 region has the DNA TGTGCCACCAGCAGAGGGGGAACGTCCTACGAGCAGTACTTC. This sequence joins TRBV15 and TRBJ2-7; unclear D gene. In germline, CDR1 is LNHNV, CDR2 YYDKDF (reference sequence). The CDR3 has 14 amino acids. Trimming removed 1 base from V and 1 base from J, with 8 bases in between.

CDR3: CASSASGTGYNEQFF. For the CDR3, the DNA is TGCGCCAGCAGCGCCTCCGGGACAGGATACAATGAGCAGTTCTTC. V gene TRBV5-1 combines with J gene TRBJ2-1; TRBD1 matches 8 bases. The CDR3 has 15 amino acids. Germline loops: CDR1 SGHRS, CDR2 YFSETQ. V was pared by 4 bases and J by 4 bases, with 7 bases of the junction left unmatched. The full variable domain, with the rest looked up from reference TRBV5-1 and TRBJ2-1, is KAGVTQTPRYLIKTRGQQVTLSCSPISGHRSVSWYQQTPGQGLQFLFEYFSETQRNKGNFPGRFSGRQFSNSRSEMNVSTLELGDSALYLCASSASGTGYNEQFFGPGTRLTVL.

The chain couples TRBV21-1 to TRBJ2-7; TRBD1 is taken as the D call from the table, unchecked against the DNA. TRBV21-1 corresponds to a pseudogene. This CDR3 is built from 17 residues. This CDR3 is CASTLVGGKTGIHEQYF. The CDR3, as DNA: TGTGCCAGCACCTTGGTGGGGGGCAAGACTGGCATCCACGAGCAGTACTTC.

The chain uses TRBV18 and TRBJ1-5; the match to TRBD1 covers 7 bases. This CDR3 contains 14 residues. From germline, CDR1 is KGHSH and CDR2 LQKENI. V was clipped by 4 bases and J by 3 bases; unmatched bases: 3. As DNA, the CDR3 is TGTGCCAGCTCACTACAGGGGCTCAATCAGCCCCAGCATTTT. Protein: CASSLQGLNQPQHF.

The genes are TRBV7-2 and TRBJ2-5, with 9 bases aligning to TRBD2. CDR1 and CDR2 (germline): SGHTA, FQGNSA. This CDR3 contains 13 residues. J gave up 4 bases and V 8 bases, and 5 bases lay outside the gene matches. The CDR3 loop is CASGLAGLETQYF. In nucleotides, the CDR3 is TGTGCCAGCGGGCTAGCGGGGTTAGAGACCCAGTACTTC. Looking up the rest from reference TRBV7-2 and TRBJ2-5 gives the full variable domain: GAGVSQSPSNKVTEKGKDVELRCDPISGHTALYWYRQSLGQGLEFLIYFQGNSAPDKSGLPSDRFSAERTGGSVSTLTIQRTQQEDSAVYLCASGLAGLETQYFGPGTRLLVL.

Many counts were recorded for this clonotype. The genes are TRBV4-1 and TRBJ1-1; no clear D gene. The germline CDR1 and CDR2 sequences are MGHRA and YSYEKL. The V gene lost 2 bases and the J gene lost 4 bases, with 14 bases spanning the gap. The CDR3 is 15 residues long. DNA for the CDR3: TGCGCCAGCAGCCAATCTAGTATAGATTTCACTGAAGCTTTCTTT. This gives the protein CASSQSSIDFTEAFF.